The 13 T cell receptor beta chains reported below all come from one sample, sequenced in a study of shared clonotypes between healthy human individuals. As defined, naive CD8 cells were CD45RO-negative and positively selected for CCR7, with terminally differentiated effector memory CD45RA+ cells excluded. Assay: immunoSEQ multiplex PCR; the TCRdb copy retains only in-frame clones and omits some. The table shows 750,000 to 1,000,000 clones, with roughly 92% occurring only once. Material for sequencing was naive CD8+ T cells sorted from blood. The receptors originated from a young man in good health.

CDR3 nucleotide sequence: TGTGCCAGCAGTTTAAAAGGCCGGAGGGCGGATGAGCAGTTCTTC. Translated, it gives CASSLKGRRADEQFF. The V and J genes are TRBV27 and TRBJ2-1; perhaps TRBD2 as D (6 bases). The germline gives CDR1 MNHEY, CDR2 SMNVEV (reference sequence). The CDR3 spans 15 residues. The V and J ends lost 2 bases and 8 bases respectively, with 16 bases between them.

A note on this clone: This CDR3 is missing its conserved last phenylalanine or tryptophan, likely due to a read error. The DNA is left out, because the CDR3 cannot be placed on it with certainty; the CDR3 is given as TCRdb lists it. The chain combines TRBV29-1 with TRBJ2-7; TRBD1 reflects the table's D call only, with no check against the DNA. Germline CDR1 and CDR2: SQVTM and ANQGSEA. The CDR3 has 11 residues if both end residues are counted. The CDR3 spells CSVDIRDRRLI.

The genes are TRBV7-9 and TRBJ1-5; 8 nucleotides agree with TRBD1. Trimming cost V 5 bases and J 6 bases; bases outside gene matches: 9. The CDR3 loop spans 15 amino acids. CDR1 and CDR2 (germline): SEHNR, FQNEAQ (reference sequence). The CDR3 nucleotides are TGTGCCAGCAGCCCAGACAGGGGCGAAGGTCAGCCCCAGCATTTT. Translated, it gives CASSPDRGEGQPQHF.

On this clone itself: Different DNA sequences within this sample yield the same CDR3. The chain is built from TRBV6-5 and TRBJ2-5; D is unresolved. CDR3 size: 13 residues. The V gene's germline CDR1 is MNHEY and CDR2 SVGAGI. V lost 2 bases, J lost 0 bases, and 4 bases lay in between. CDR3 loop: CASSYQNQETQYF. Here the CDR3 DNA reads TGTGCCAGCAGTTACCAAAACCAAGAGACCCAGTACTTC.

V gene TRBV9 combines with J gene TRBJ2-5, with D possibly TRBD1 on 5 matching bases. V was trimmed by 0 bases and J by 1 base, leaving 13 bases between them. The length of the CDR3 is 16 residues. Germline V lookup: CDR1 SGDLS, CDR2 YYNGEE. The CDR3 region is CASSVAGSLIQETQYF. The CDR3 coding sequence is TGTGCCAGCAGCGTAGCAGGGTCTCTCATCCAAGAGACCCAGTACTTC.

The J gene is TRBJ2-3, the V gene TRBV10-2; possibly TRBD1 or TRBD2 for D (5 bases each). Looked up from germline, CDR1 is WSHSY and CDR2 is SAAADI. The CDR3 contains 17 residues. V was cut by 0 bases and J by 5 bases, with 18 bases left in between. The CDR3, as DNA: TGCGCCAGCAGTGAGTCATTTCGGGACCCCTATAAAGATACGCAGTATTTT. Its protein product is CASSESFRDPYKDTQYF.

The chain employs TRBV9 and TRBJ2-7, with D possibly matching TRBD1 (7 bases). The CDR3 is 13 amino acids. V shed 0 bases and J shed 7 bases, with 11 bases lying between them. CDR1 is SGDLS and CDR2 is YYNGEE in the germline V gene. CDR3 amino acids: CASSVGPGGEQYF. The CDR3 DNA is TGTGCCAGCAGCGTAGGCCCAGGGGGGGAGCAGTACTTC.

The chain has TRBV29-1 and TRBJ2-3, with TRBD2 as a possible D gene (6 bases). This CDR3 region has 14 residues. Trimming removed 3 bases from V and 2 bases from J, with 12 bases in between. The germline CDR1 and CDR2 sequences are SQVTM and ANQGSEA. The CDR3 is CSVEDYPLTDTQYF. The CDR3, as DNA: TGCAGCGTTGAGGACTACCCTCTCACAGATACGCAGTATTTT.

The V gene is TRBV30, the J gene TRBJ2-1, with 8 positions matching TRBD1. CDR1 is GTSNPN, CDR2 SVGIG, per germline (reference sequence). The CDR3 is 14 amino acids. V gave up 5 bases and J gave up 0 bases; unmatched junction bases: 3. This CDR3 is CAWETGGSYNEQFF. The CDR3 DNA reads as TGTGCCTGGGAAACAGGGGGCTCCTACAATGAGCAGTTCTTC.

The CDR3 DNA is TGCGCCAGCAGCACTTGGCGTGGCACAGATACGCAGTATTTT. Protein sequence: CASSTWRGTDTQYF. The chain carries TRBV10-2 and TRBJ2-3, with D unclear. This CDR3 is built from 14 residues. CDR1 and CDR2 (germline): WSHSY, SAAADI. Trimming stripped 6 bases from V and 1 base from J, with 11 bases between.

The chain couples TRBV5-1 to TRBJ2-2; D unresolved. Germline CDR1 is SGHRS and CDR2 is YFSETQ. This CDR3 contains 13 residues. V was shortened by 2 bases and J by 6 bases, with 8 bases between the two germline ends. The CDR3 region is CASSFPSPGELFF. The CDR3 nucleotides read TGCGCCAGCAGCTTTCCCAGCCCCGGGGAGCTGTTTTTT.

The chain uses TRBV7-3 and TRBJ2-1; 8 bases line up with TRBD2. Per germline, CDR1 SGHTA and CDR2 FQGTGA. The CDR3 runs 14 residues. V lost 4 bases to trimming and J lost 5 bases; unmatched junction nucleotides: 4. The CDR3 DNA follows: TGTGCCAGCAGCTCCGGGACTAGGGACAATGAGCAGTTCTTC. It translates to CASSSGTRDNEQFF.

This sequence joins TRBV27 and TRBJ1-2; D is undetermined. CDR3 length equals 16 residues. The germline CDR1 and CDR2 sequences are MNHEY and SMNVEV (reference sequence). Trimming left V 0 bases short and J 4 bases short, with 15 bases between. The CDR3 bases are TGTGCCAGCAGTTTATCGGACCCCACATGGGGCTATGGCTACACCTTC. Protein product: CASSLSDPTWGYGYTF.